These T cell receptor beta chains were read from a single sample in a study of identical twins. TCRdb re-derived calls from the 5' RACE reads in MiXCR, one entry per CDR3 protein. This table holds approximately 350,000 distinct CDR3 sequences, around an eighth found once. Another study also made use of these data, one on yellow fever vaccine responses in identical twins.

Sequencing was carried out using CD8+ T cells sorted from blood. These receptors all come from a woman younger than 30 in good health. Both conserved end residues are part of each CDR3. D genes are given only for firm matches. Size is omitted from some rows. Given values are once, few, many or a class for expanded clones.

j_call: TRBJ2-1
clone_size: many
cdr3_length: 14
v_call: TRBV10-3
d_call: TRBD2
cdr3_aa: CAISGTSGIYEQFF
cdr3_nt: TGTGCCATCAGTGGGACTAGCGGGATATATGAGCAGTTCTTC

j_call: TRBJ2-1
clone_size: few
cdr3_length: 14
v_call: TRBV6-1
d_call: -
cdr3_aa: CASSEPRTVDEQFF
cdr3_nt: TGTGCCAGCAGTGAACCTCGGACAGTAGATGAGCAGTTCTTC

j_call: TRBJ2-2
clone_size: few
cdr3_length: 17
v_call: TRBV11-2
d_call: TRBD1
cdr3_aa: CASSFPRDSSNTGELFF
cdr3_nt: TGTGCCAGCAGCTTCCCCAGGGACAGCTCGAACACCGGGGAGCTGTTTTTT

j_call: TRBJ2-3
clone_size: -
cdr3_length: 14
v_call: TRBV2
d_call: -
cdr3_aa: CASNAGVSTDTQYF
cdr3_nt: TGTGCCAGCAACGCAGGGGTGAGCACAGATACGCAGTATTTT

j_call: TRBJ1-4
clone_size: few
cdr3_length: 15
v_call: TRBV14
d_call: TRBD1
cdr3_aa: CASSRWDRVDEKLFF
cdr3_nt: TGTGCCAGCAGCCGCTGGGACAGGGTGGATGAAAAACTGTTTTTT

j_call: TRBJ2-5
clone_size: -
cdr3_length: 14
v_call: TRBV15
d_call: TRBD1
cdr3_aa: CATSGPSTGEDQYF
cdr3_nt: TGTGCCACCAGCGGGCCCTCGACAGGGGAGGACCAGTACTTC

j_call: TRBJ2-1
clone_size: many
cdr3_length: 16
v_call: TRBV5-1
d_call: TRBD2
cdr3_aa: CASSPTLAGGPYEQFF
cdr3_nt: TGCGCCAGCAGCCCCACTCTAGCGGGAGGGCCATATGAGCAGTTCTTC

j_call: TRBJ2-1
clone_size: few
cdr3_length: 15
v_call: TRBV4-1
d_call: TRBD2
cdr3_aa: CASSHGTSGGVEQFF
cdr3_nt: TGCGCCAGCAGCCACGGGACTAGCGGGGGGGTTGAGCAGTTCTTC

j_call: TRBJ2-1
clone_size: many
cdr3_length: 17
v_call: TRBV5-1
d_call: -
cdr3_aa: CASSLRTTRRSYNEQFF
cdr3_nt: TGCGCCAGCAGCCTACGAACTACCCGGAGGAGTTACAATGAGCAGTTCTTC

j_call: TRBJ2-1
clone_size: -
cdr3_length: 12
v_call: TRBV14
d_call: -
cdr3_aa: CASRQGTNEQFF
cdr3_nt: TGTGCCAGCAGGCAGGGGACAAATGAGCAGTTCTTC

j_call: TRBJ1-2
clone_size: few
cdr3_length: 14
v_call: TRBV25-1
d_call: TRBD1
cdr3_aa: CASSEWTGEASYTF
cdr3_nt: TGTGCCAGCAGTGAATGGACAGGGGAAGCGAGCTACACCTTC

j_call: TRBJ2-7
clone_size: -
cdr3_length: 15
v_call: TRBV7-9
d_call: -
cdr3_aa: CASSLGLTVTYEQYF
cdr3_nt: TGTGCCAGCAGCTTAGGATTGACAGTTACCTACGAGCAGTACTTC

j_call: TRBJ2-2
clone_size: many
cdr3_length: 17
v_call: TRBV7-2
d_call: -
cdr3_aa: CASSLIRPDLNTGELFF
cdr3_nt: TGTGCCAGCAGCTTAATAAGGCCGGATCTGAACACCGGGGAGCTGTTTTTT

j_call: TRBJ2-1
clone_size: many
cdr3_length: 13
v_call: TRBV12-3/TRBV12-4
d_call: -
cdr3_aa: CASSWQPHDEQFF
cdr3_nt: TGTGCCAGCAGTTGGCAGCCCCACGATGAGCAGTTCTTC

j_call: TRBJ2-5
clone_size: few
cdr3_length: 16
v_call: TRBV13
d_call: TRBD2
cdr3_aa: CASSLVQWGGKETQYF
cdr3_nt: TGTGCCAGCAGCTTAGTCCAATGGGGAGGGAAAGAGACCCAGTACTTC

j_call: TRBJ1-2
clone_size: few
cdr3_length: 12
v_call: TRBV19
d_call: -
cdr3_aa: CASTHPARGYTF
cdr3_nt: TGTGCCAGCACACATCCGGCTCGGGGCTACACCTTC

j_call: TRBJ2-5
clone_size: few
cdr3_length: 19
v_call: TRBV7-8
d_call: TRBD2
cdr3_aa: CASSLGRALAGGELETQYF
cdr3_nt: TGTGCCAGCAGCTTAGGTCGCGCCCTAGCGGGAGGAGAGTTGGAGACCCAGTACTTC

j_call: TRBJ1-1
clone_size: many
cdr3_length: 15
v_call: TRBV11-2
d_call: -
cdr3_aa: CASSLMMGLGTEAFF
cdr3_nt: TGTGCCAGCAGCTTAATGATGGGTTTGGGGACTGAAGCTTTCTTT

j_call: TRBJ2-3
clone_size: -
cdr3_length: 16
v_call: TRBV27
d_call: -
cdr3_aa: CASSLSYGRVADTQYF
cdr3_nt: TGTGCCAGCAGTTTATCGTACGGGCGGGTTGCAGATACGCAGTATTTT

j_call: TRBJ2-1
clone_size: -
cdr3_length: 15
v_call: TRBV15
d_call: TRBD2
cdr3_aa: CATEREDGSYNEQFF
cdr3_nt: TGTGCCACCGAGCGGGAGGATGGCTCCTACAATGAGCAGTTCTTC

j_call: TRBJ2-6
clone_size: once
cdr3_length: 15
v_call: TRBV7-9
d_call: -
cdr3_aa: CASSLGVDGANVLTF
cdr3_nt: TGTGCCAGCAGCTTAGGGGTTGATGGGGCCAACGTCCTGACTTTC

j_call: TRBJ1-6
clone_size: -
cdr3_length: 16
v_call: TRBV4-2
d_call: -
cdr3_aa: CASSPESESYNSPLHF
cdr3_nt: TGTGCCAGCAGCCCCGAGTCGGAGAGTTATAATTCACCCCTCCACTTT

j_call: TRBJ2-7
clone_size: -
cdr3_length: 16
v_call: TRBV28
d_call: -
cdr3_aa: CASSLSGRGQGYEQYF
cdr3_nt: TGTGCCAGCAGTTTATCGGGTCGGGGACAAGGCTACGAGCAGTACTTC

j_call: TRBJ2-7
clone_size: few
cdr3_length: 13
v_call: TRBV10-3
d_call: -
cdr3_aa: CATDSVGYDEQYF
cdr3_nt: TGTGCCACTGATAGCGTGGGGTACGACGAGCAGTACTTC

j_call: TRBJ2-1
clone_size: few
cdr3_length: 15
v_call: TRBV20-1
d_call: TRBD2
cdr3_aa: CSAPTPGLDNNEQFF
cdr3_nt: TGCAGTGCTCCAACCCCGGGACTAGATAACAATGAGCAGTTCTTC

j_call: TRBJ2-1
clone_size: many
cdr3_length: 12
v_call: TRBV12-3/TRBV12-4
d_call: -
cdr3_aa: CASSPMSAEQFF
cdr3_nt: TGTGCCAGCAGCCCCATGTCCGCTGAGCAGTTCTTC

j_call: TRBJ1-1
clone_size: few
cdr3_length: 14
v_call: TRBV5-6
d_call: -
cdr3_aa: CASTRGPGNTEAFF
cdr3_nt: TGTGCCAGCACCCGTGGCCCGGGGAACACTGAAGCTTTCTTT

j_call: TRBJ2-4
clone_size: -
cdr3_length: 17
v_call: TRBV7-9
d_call: TRBD1
cdr3_aa: CASSSGQGNLAKNIQYF
cdr3_nt: TGTGCCAGCAGCTCCGGACAGGGGAATTTAGCCAAAAACATTCAGTACTTC

j_call: TRBJ1-3
clone_size: many
cdr3_length: 13
v_call: TRBV25-1
d_call: -
cdr3_aa: CASSEWTGNTIYF
cdr3_nt: TGTGCCAGCAGTGAATGGACTGGAAACACCATATATTTT

j_call: TRBJ2-1
clone_size: -
cdr3_length: 15
v_call: TRBV28
d_call: -
cdr3_aa: CASSYRRSSYNEQFF
cdr3_nt: TGTGCCAGCAGCTATCGGAGGAGCTCCTACAATGAGCAGTTCTTC

j_call: TRBJ2-1
clone_size: -
cdr3_length: 12
v_call: TRBV28
d_call: -
cdr3_aa: CASSPGQNPQFF
cdr3_nt: TGTGCCAGCAGTCCCGGACAGAACCCGCAGTTCTTC

j_call: TRBJ2-1
clone_size: few
cdr3_length: 19
v_call: TRBV11-1
d_call: TRBD2
cdr3_aa: CASSPPGTSGGASYNEQFF
cdr3_nt: TGTGCCAGCAGCCCTCCCGGGACTAGCGGGGGGGCCTCCTACAATGAGCAGTTCTTC

j_call: TRBJ2-5
clone_size: few
cdr3_length: 16
v_call: TRBV7-6
d_call: -
cdr3_aa: CASSLAPPGVRETQYF
cdr3_nt: TGTGCCAGCAGCTTAGCCCCACCAGGGGTTAGGGAGACCCAGTACTTC

j_call: TRBJ2-5
clone_size: -
cdr3_length: 18
v_call: TRBV12-3/TRBV12-4
d_call: -
cdr3_aa: CACSFKVGRGPTGETQYF
cdr3_nt: TGTGCCTGCAGTTTCAAGGTTGGGCGGGGGCCGACAGGAGAGACCCAGTACTTC